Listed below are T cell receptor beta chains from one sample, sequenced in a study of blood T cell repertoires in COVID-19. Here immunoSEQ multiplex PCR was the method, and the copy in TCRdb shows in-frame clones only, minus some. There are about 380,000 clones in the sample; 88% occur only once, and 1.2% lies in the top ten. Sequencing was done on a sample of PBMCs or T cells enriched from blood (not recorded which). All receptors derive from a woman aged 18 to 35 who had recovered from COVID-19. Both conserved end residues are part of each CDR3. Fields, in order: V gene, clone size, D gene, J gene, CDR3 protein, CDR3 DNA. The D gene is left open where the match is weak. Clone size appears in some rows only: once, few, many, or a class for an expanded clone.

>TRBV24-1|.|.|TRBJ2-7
CATSSQGSREQYF
TGTGCCACCAGTTCCCAGGGATCAAGGGAGCAGTACTTC
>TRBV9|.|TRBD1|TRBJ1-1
CASSPTGATEAFF
TGTGCCAGCAGCCCGACAGGGGCCACTGAAGCTTTCTTT
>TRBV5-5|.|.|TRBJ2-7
CASSLVFGSAGEQYF
TGTGCCAGCAGCTTGGTTTTCGGCTCCGCGGGCGAGCAGTACTTC
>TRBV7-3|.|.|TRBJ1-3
CASSLDRRNTIYF
TGTGCCAGCAGCTTAGACAGGAGAAACACCATATATTTT
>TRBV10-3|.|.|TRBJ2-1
CATQGGGEQFF
TGTGCCACCCAAGGGGGGGGTGAGCAGTTCTTC
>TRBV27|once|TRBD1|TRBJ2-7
CASSAELPGQISTYEQYF
TGTGCCAGCAGTGCAGAACTACCGGGACAGATATCAACCTACGAGCAGTACTTC
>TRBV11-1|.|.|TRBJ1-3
CASSSIGRVGNTIYF
TGTGCCAGCAGCTCGATCGGCAGGGTCGGAAACACCATATATTTT
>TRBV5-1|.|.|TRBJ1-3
CASSSYTGTGNTIYF
TGCGCCAGCAGCTCATACACAGGCACTGGAAACACCATATATTTT
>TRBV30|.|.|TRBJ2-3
CAWSSGDTQYF
TGTGCCTGGTCGAGCGGAGATACGCAGTATTTT
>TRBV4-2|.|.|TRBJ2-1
CASSHGQGGLSNEQFF
TGTGCCAGCAGCCATGGCCAGGGGGGCCTATCCAATGAGCAGTTCTTC